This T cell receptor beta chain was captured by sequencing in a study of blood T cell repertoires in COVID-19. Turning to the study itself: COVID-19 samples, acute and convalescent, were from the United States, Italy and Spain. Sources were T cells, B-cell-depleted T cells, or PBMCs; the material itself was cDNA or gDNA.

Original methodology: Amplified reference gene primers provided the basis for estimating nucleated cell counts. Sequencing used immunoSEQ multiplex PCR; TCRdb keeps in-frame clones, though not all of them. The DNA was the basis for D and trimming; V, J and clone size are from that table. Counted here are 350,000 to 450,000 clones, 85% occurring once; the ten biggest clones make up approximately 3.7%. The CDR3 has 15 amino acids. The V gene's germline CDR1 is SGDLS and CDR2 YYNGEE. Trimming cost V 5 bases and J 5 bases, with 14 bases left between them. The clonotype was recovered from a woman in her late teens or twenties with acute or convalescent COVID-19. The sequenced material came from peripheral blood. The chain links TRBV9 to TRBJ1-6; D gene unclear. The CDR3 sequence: CASSRESGNNSPLHF. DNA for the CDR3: TGTGCCAGCAGTCGGGAGTCGGGGAATAATTCACCCCTCCACTTT.